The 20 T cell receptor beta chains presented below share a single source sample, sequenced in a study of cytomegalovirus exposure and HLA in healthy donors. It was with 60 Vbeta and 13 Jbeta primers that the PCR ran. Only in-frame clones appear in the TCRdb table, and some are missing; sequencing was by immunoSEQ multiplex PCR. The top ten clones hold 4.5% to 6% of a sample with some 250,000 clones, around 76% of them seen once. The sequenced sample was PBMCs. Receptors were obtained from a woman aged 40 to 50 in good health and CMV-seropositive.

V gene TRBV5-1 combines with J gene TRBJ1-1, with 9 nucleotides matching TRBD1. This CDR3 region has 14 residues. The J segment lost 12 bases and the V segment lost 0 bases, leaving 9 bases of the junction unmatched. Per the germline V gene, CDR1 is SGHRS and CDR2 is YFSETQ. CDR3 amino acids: CASSLVQGASRSFF. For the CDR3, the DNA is TGCGCCAGCAGCTTGGTACAGGGGGCATCAAGATCTTTCTTT.

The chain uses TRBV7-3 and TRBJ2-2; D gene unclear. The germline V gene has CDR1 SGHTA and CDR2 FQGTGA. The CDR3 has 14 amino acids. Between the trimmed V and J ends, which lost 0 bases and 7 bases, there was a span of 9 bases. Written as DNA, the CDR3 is TGTGCCAGCAGCTTAACTGGAGCTGGCGGGGAGCTGTTTTTT. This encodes CASSLTGAGGELFF. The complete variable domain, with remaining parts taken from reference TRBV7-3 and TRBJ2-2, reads GAGVSQTPSNKVTEKGKYVELRCDPISGHTALYWYRQSLGQGPEFLIYFQGTGAADDSGLPNDRFFAVRPEGSVSTLKIQRTERGDSAVYLCASSLTGAGGELFFGEGSRLTVL.

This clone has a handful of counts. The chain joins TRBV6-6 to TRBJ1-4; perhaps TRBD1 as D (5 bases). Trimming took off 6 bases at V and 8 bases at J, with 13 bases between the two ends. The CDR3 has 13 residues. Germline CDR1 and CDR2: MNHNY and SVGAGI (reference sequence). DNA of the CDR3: TGTGCCAGCAGAGGCAGGGCGGAGGAAAAACTGTTTTTT. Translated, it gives CASRGRAEEKLFF.

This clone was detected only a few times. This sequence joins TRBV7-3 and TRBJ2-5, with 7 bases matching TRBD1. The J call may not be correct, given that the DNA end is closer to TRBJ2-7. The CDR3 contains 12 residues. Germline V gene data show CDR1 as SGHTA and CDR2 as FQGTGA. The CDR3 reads CASSLTGSEQYF. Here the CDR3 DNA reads TGTGCCAGCAGCTTGACAGGGTCCGAGCAGTACTTC.

The CDR3 spells CASSLTQGSNTEAFF. CDR3 nucleotides: TGTGCCAGCAGCTTAACGCAGGGATCGAACACTGAAGCTTTCTTT. The rearrangement joins TRBV11-1 to TRBJ1-1, with a tentative D call TRBD1 (5 bases). The V and J ends lost 2 bases and 1 base respectively, with 11 bases between them. CDR1 and CDR2 from the germline V gene are SGHAT and FQDESV (reference sequence). This CDR3 comprises 15 residues.

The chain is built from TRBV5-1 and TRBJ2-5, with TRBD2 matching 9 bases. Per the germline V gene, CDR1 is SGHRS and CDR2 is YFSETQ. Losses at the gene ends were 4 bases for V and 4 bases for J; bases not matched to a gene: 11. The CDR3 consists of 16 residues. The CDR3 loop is CASSPMNSGRVETQYF. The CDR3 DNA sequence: TGCGCCAGCAGCCCTATGAATAGCGGGAGAGTAGAGACCCAGTACTTC.

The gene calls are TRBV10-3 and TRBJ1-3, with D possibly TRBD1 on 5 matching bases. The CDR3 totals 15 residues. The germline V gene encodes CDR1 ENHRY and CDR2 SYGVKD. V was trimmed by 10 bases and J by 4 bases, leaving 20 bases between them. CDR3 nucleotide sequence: TGTGCCAGCCTCCCCGGGCAGGGTACAGGAAACACCATATATTTT. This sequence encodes CASLPGQGTGNTIYF.

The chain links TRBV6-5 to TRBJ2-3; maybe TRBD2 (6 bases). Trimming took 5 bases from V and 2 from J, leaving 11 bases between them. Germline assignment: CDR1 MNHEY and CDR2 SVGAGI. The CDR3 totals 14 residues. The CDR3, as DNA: TGTGCCAGCAGTAGCTCGCGGGACACAGATACGCAGTATTTT. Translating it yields CASSSSRDTDTQYF.

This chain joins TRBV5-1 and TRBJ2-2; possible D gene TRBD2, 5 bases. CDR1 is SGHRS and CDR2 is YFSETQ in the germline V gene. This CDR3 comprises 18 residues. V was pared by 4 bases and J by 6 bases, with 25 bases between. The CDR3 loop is CASSPPLSRGWRAGELFF. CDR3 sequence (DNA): TGCGCCAGCAGCCCCCCCCTCTCCCGCGGGTGGCGAGCCGGGGAGCTGTTTTTT.

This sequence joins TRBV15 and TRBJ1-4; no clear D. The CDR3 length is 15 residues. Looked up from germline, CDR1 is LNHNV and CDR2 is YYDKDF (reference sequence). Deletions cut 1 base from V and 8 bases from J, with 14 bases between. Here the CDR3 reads CATSRAWREGEKLFF. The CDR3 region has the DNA TGTGCCACCAGCAGAGCCTGGAGGGAGGGAGAAAAACTGTTTTTT. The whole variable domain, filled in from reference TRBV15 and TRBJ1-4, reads DAMVIQNPRYQVTQFGKPVTLSCSQTLNHNVMYWYQQKSSQAPKLLFHYYDKDFNNEADTPDNFQSRRPNTSFCFLDIRSPGLGDTAMYLCATSRAWREGEKLFFGSGTQLSVL.

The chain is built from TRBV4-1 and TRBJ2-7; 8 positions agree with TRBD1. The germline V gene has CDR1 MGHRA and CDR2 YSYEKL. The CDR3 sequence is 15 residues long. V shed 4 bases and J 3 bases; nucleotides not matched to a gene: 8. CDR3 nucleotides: TGCGCCAGCAGCCGGCGGGGACAGGTCAACTACGAGCAGTACTTC. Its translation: CASSRRGQVNYEQYF.

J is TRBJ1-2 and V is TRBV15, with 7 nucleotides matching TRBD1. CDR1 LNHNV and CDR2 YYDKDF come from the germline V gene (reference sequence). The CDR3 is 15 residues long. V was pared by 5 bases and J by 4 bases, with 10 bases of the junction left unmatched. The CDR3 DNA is TGTGCCACCAGCCCCGATCAGGGGGTTAGCTATGGCTACACCTTC. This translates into CATSPDQGVSYGYTF.

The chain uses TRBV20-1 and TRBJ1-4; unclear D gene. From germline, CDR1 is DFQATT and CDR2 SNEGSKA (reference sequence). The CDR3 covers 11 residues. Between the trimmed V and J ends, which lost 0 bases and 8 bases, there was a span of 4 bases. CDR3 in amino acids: CSARDREKLFF. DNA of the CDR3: TGCAGTGCTAGAGATCGGGAAAAACTGTTTTTT.

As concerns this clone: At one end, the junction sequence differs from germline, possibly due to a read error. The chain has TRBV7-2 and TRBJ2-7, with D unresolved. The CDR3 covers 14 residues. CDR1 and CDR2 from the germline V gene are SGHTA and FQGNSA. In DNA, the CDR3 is TGTGCCAGCAGCTTAACAATACAGCTTGACGAGCAGTCCTTC. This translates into CASSLTIQLDEQSF.

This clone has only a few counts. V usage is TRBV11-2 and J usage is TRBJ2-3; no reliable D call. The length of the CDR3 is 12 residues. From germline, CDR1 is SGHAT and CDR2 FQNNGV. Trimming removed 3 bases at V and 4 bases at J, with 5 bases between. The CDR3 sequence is CASSFSSDTQYF. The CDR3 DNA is TGTGCCAGCAGCTTTTCCTCAGATACGCAGTATTTT.

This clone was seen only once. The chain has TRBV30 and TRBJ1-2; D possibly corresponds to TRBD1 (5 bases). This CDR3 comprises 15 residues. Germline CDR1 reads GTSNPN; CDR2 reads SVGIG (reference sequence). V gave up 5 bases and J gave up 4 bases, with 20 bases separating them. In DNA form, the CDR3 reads TGTGCCTGGCTTACCTACCCCCAGGGCGGCTATGGCTACACCTTC. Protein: CAWLTYPQGGYGYTF.

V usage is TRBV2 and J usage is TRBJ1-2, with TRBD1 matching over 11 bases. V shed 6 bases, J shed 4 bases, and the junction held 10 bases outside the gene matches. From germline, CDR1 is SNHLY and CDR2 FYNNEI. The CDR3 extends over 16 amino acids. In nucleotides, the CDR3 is TGTGCCAGCAGAACCGGACAGGGGGCAGACGGCTATGGCTACACCTTC. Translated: CASRTGQGADGYGYTF. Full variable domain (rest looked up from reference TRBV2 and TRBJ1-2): EPEVTQTPSHQVTQMGQEVILRCVPISNHLYFYWYRQILGQKVEFLVSFYNNEISEKSEIFDDQFSVERPDGSNFTLKIRSTKLEDSAMYFCASRTGQGADGYGYTFGSGTRLTVV.

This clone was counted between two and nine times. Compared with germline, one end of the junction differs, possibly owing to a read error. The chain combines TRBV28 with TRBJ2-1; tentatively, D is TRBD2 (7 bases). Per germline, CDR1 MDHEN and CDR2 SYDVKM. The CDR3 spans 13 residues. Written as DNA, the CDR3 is TGTACCAGTAGGGGGGGAGGGACCAATGAGCAGTTCTTC. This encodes CTSRGGGTNEQFF.

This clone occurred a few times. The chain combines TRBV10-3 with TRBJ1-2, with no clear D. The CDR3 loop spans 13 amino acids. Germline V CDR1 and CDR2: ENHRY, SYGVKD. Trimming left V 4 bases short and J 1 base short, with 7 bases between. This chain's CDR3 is CAISAEGNYGYTF. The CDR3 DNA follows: TGTGCCATCAGTGCGGAGGGTAACTATGGCTACACCTTC.

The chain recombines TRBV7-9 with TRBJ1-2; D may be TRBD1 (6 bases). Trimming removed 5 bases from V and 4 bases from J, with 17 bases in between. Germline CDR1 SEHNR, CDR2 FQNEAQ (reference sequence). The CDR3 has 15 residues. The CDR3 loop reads CASSGIMGAGYGYTF. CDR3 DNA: TGTGCCAGCAGCGGAATAATGGGGGCCGGCTATGGCTACACCTTC. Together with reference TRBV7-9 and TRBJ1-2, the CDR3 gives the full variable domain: DTGVSQNPRHKITKRGQNVTFRCDPISEHNRLYWYRQTLGQGPEFLTYFQNEAQLEKSRLLSDRFSAERPKGSFSTLEIQRTEQGDSAMYLCASSGIMGAGYGYTFGSGTRLTVV.